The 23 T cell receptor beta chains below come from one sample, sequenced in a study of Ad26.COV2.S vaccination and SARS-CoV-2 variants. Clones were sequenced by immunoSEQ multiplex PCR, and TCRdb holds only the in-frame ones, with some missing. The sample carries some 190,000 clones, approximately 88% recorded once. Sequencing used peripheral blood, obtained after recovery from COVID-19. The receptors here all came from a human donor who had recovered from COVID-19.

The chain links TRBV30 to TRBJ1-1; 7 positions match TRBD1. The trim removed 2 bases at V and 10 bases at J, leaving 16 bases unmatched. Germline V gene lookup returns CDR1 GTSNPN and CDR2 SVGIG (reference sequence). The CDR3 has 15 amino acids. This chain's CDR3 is CAWSPPGDRGLPAFF. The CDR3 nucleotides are TGTGCCTGGAGTCCTCCGGGGGACAGAGGACTTCCAGCTTTCTTT.

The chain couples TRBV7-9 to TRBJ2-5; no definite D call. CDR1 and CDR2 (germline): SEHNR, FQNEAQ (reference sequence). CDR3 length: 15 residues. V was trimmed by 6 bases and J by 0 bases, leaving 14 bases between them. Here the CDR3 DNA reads TGTGCCAGCAGGCCCAGGAATGGGTACCAAGAGACCCAGTACTTC. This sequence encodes CASRPRNGYQETQYF. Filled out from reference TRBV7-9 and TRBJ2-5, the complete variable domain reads DTGVSQNPRHKITKRGQNVTFRCDPISEHNRLYWYRQTLGQGPEFLTYFQNEAQLEKSRLLSDRFSAERPKGSFSTLEIQRTEQGDSAMYLCASRPRNGYQETQYFGPGTRLLVL.

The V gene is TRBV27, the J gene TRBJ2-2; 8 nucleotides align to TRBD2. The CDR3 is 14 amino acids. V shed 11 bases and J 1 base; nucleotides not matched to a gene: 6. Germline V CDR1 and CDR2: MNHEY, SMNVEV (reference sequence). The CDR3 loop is CASRLAGNTGELFF. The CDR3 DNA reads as TGTGCCTCCCGGCTAGCGGGGAACACCGGGGAGCTGTTTTTT.

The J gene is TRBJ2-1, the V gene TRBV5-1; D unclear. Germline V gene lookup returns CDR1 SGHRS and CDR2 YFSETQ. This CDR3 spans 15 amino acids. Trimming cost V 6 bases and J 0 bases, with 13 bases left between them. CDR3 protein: CASTHTHDSYNEQFF. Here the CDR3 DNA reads TGCGCCAGCACCCACACCCACGACTCCTACAATGAGCAGTTCTTC.

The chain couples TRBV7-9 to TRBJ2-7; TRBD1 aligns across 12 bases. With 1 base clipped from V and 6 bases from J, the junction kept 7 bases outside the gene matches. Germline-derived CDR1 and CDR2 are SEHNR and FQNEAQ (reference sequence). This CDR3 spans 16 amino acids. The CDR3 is CASSLGGGTGGREQYF. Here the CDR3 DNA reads TGTGCCAGCAGCTTAGGGGGGGGGACAGGGGGCCGCGAGCAGTACTTC.

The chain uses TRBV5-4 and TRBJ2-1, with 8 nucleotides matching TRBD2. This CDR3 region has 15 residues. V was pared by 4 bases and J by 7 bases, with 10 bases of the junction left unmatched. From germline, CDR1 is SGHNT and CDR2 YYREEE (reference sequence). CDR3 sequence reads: CASSPGGGLWNEQFF. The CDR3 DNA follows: TGTGCCAGCAGCCCGGGGGGGGGATTGTGGAATGAGCAGTTCTTC.

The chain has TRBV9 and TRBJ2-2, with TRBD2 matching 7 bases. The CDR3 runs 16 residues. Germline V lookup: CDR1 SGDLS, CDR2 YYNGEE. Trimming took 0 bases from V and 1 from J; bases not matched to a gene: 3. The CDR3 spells CASSVAWGGNTGELFF. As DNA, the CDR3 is TGTGCCAGCAGCGTAGCATGGGGGGGGAACACCGGGGAGCTGTTTTTT.

The CDR3 DNA reads TGTGCCAGCAGCTTAGGAGGACTAGCGGGAGGAGAGACCCAGTACTTC. Residues: CASSLGGLAGGETQYF. The rearrangement uses TRBV7-9 and TRBJ2-5; 14 nucleotides align to TRBD2. CDR1 is SEHNR, CDR2 FQNEAQ, per germline (reference sequence). The V and J ends lost 1 base and 4 bases, in that order; junction bases with no gene match: 2. The CDR3 has 16 amino acids.

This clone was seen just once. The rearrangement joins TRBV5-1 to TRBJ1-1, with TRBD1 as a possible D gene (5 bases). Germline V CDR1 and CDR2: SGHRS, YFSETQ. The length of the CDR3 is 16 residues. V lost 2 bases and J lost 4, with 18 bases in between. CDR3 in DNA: TGCGCCAGCAGCTTATATTCCAGGGTACAAGGCACTGAAGCTTTCTTT. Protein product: CASSLYSRVQGTEAFF.

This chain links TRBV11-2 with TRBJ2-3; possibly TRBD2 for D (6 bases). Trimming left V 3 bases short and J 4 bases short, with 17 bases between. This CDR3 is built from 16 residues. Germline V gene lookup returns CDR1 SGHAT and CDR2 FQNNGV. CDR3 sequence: CASSFWDRGMPDTQYF. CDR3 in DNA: TGTGCCAGCAGCTTTTGGGATCGGGGGATGCCAGATACGCAGTATTTT.

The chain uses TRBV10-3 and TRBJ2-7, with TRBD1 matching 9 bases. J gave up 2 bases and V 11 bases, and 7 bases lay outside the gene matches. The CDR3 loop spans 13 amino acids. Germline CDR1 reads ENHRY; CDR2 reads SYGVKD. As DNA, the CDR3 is TGTGCCCATGCCCGGACAGGGGCCTACGAGCAGTACTTC. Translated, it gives CAHARTGAYEQYF.

CDR3 region: CASSPSLVPDTQYF. The CDR3 DNA reads TGTGCCAGCAGTCCCAGCCTAGTGCCAGATACGCAGTATTTT. The chain combines TRBV6-2 or TRBV6-3 with TRBJ2-3; unclear D gene. Trimming removed 5 bases from V and 4 bases from J, with 13 bases in between. From germline, CDR1 is MNHEY and CDR2 SVGEGT. The CDR3 has 14 residues.

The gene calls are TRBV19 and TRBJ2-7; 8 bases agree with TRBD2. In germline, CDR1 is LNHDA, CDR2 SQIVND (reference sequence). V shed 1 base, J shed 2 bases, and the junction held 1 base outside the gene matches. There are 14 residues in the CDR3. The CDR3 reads CASSIGRGAYEQYF. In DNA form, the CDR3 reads TGTGCCAGTAGTATAGGGCGGGGGGCCTACGAGCAGTACTTC.

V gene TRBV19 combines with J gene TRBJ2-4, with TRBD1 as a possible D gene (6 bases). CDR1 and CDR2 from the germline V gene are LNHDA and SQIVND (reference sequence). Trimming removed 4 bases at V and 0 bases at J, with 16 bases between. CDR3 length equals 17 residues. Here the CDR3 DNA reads TGTGCCAGTAGTACAGGGACAATAGTTATAGCCAAAAACATTCAGTACTTC. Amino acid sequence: CASSTGTIVIAKNIQYF. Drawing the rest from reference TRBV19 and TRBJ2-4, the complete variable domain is DGGITQSPKYLFRKEGQNVTLSCEQNLNHDAMYWYRQDPGQGLRLIYYSQIVNDFQKGDIAEGYSVSREKKESFPLTVTSAQKNPTAFYLCASSTGTIVIAKNIQYFGAGTRLSVL.

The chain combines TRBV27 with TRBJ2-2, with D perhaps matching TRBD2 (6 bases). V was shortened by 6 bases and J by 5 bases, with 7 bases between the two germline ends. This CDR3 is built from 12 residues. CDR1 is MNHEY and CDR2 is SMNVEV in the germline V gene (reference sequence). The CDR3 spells CASREGTGELFF. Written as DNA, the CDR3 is TGTGCCAGCAGGGAGGGGACCGGGGAGCTGTTTTTT.

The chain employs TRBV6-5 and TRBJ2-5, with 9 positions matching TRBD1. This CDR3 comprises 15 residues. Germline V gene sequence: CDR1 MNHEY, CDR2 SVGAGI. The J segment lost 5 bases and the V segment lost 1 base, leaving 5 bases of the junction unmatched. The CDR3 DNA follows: TGTGCCAGCAGTTACTTACAGGGGGCAGGGGAGACCCAGTACTTC. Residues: CASSYLQGAGETQYF.

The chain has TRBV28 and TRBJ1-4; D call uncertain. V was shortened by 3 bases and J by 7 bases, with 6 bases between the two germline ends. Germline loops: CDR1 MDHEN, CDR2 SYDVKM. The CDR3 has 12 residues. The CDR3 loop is CASSLRFEKLFF. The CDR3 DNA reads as TGTGCCAGCAGTTTGAGATTTGAAAAACTGTTTTTT.

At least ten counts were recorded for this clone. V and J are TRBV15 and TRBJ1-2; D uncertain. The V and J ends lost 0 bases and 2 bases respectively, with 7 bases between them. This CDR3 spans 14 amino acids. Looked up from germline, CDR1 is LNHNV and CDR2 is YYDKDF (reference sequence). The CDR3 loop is CATSREGRNYGYTF. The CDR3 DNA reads TGTGCCACCAGCAGAGAGGGCAGAAACTATGGCTACACCTTC.

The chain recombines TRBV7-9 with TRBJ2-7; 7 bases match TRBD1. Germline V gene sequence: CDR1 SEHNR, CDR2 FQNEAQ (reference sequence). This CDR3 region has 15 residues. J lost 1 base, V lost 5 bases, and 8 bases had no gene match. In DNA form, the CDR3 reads TGTGCCAGCAGCCTTTCCGGGACAGCTTCCTACGAGCAGTACTTC. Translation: CASSLSGTASYEQYF.

CDR3 protein: CASSQAGLAGVYNEQFF. In DNA, the CDR3 is TGTGCCAGCAGCCAAGCGGGACTAGCGGGAGTATACAATGAGCAGTTCTTC. This rearrangement joins TRBV7-2 to TRBJ2-1, with 14 positions matching TRBD2. This CDR3 is 17 amino acids long. CDR1 SGHTA and CDR2 FQGNSA come from the germline V gene. V shed 5 bases and J 4 bases; nucleotides not matched to a gene: 7. The full variable domain, rest sourced from reference TRBV7-2 and TRBJ2-1, is GAGVSQSPSNKVTEKGKDVELRCDPISGHTALYWYRQSLGQGLEFLIYFQGNSAPDKSGLPSDRFSAERTGGSVSTLTIQRTQQEDSAVYLCASSQAGLAGVYNEQFFGPGTRLTVL.

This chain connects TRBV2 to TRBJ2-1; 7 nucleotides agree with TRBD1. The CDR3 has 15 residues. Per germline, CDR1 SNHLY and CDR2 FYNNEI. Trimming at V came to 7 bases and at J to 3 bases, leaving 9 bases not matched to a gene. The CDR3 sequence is CASKTGAQDYNEQFF. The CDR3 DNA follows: TGTGCCAGCAAAACAGGGGCACAGGACTACAATGAGCAGTTCTTC.

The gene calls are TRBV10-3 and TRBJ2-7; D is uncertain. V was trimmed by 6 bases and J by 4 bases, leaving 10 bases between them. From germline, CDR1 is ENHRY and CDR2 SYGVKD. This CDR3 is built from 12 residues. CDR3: CAIRETGYEQYF. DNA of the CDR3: TGTGCCATCAGGGAGACCGGGTACGAGCAGTACTTC.

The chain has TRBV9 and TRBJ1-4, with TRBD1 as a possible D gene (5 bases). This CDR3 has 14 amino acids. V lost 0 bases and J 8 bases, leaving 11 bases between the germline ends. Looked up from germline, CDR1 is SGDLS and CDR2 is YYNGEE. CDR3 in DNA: TGTGCCAGCAGCGTAGGAGGGGAGGGAGAAAAACTGTTTTTT. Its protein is CASSVGGEGEKLFF.